The clone carrying this T cell receptor beta chain has a handful of counts. The target antigen is unknown. These data come from a study of response to subunit inactivated influenza vaccine. Study results and caveats: There was a suggestion from the authors that each seasonal influenza vaccination recruits few new T cells.

One entry per CDR3 protein, called by TCRdb with MiXCR from the RT-PCR reads. The data show hundreds of thousands of distinct CDR3 sequences, around 8% seen once. Germline V CDR1 and CDR2: DFQATT, SNEGSKA (reference sequence). With 2 bases removed from V and 2 bases from J, the gap between germline ends came to 22 bases. This CDR3 spans 18 amino acids. Sequenced here: PBMCs from blood, sampled 23 to 25 months after vaccination. This chain links TRBV20-1 with TRBJ1-5; D might be TRBD1 (5 bases). The TCR was taken from a man aged 45 to 70 who received an inactivated influenza vaccine. CDR3 in amino acids: CSARTTPGTSEGNQPQHF. The DNA for the CDR3 is TGCAGTGCTAGAACAACCCCCGGGACCTCGGAAGGCAATCAGCCCCAGCATTTT.